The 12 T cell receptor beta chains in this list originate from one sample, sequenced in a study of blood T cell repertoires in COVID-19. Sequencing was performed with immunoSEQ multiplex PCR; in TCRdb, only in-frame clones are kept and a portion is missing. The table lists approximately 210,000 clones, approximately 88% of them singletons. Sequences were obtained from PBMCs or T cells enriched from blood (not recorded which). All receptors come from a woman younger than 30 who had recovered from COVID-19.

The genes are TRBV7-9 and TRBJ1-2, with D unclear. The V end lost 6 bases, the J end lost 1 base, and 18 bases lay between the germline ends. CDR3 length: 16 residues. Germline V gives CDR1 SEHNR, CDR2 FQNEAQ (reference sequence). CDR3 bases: TGTGCCAGCAGTCCGGGGAATTCGGAATATAACTATGGCTACACCTTC. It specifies CASSPGNSEYNYGYTF.

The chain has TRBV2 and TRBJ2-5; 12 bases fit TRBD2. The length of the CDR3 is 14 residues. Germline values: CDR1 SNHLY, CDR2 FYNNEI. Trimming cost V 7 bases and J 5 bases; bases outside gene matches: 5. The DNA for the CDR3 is TGTGCCAGCACCCTAGCGGGGGGGCTTGAGACCCAGTACTTC. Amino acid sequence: CASTLAGGLETQYF.

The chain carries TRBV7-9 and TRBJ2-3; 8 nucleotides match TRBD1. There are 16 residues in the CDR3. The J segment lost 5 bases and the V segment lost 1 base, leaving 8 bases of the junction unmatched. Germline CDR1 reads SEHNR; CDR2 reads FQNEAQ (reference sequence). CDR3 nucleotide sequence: TGTGCCAGCAGCTTAGTGCATGCCAGGGGGCGAGATACGCAGTATTTT. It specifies CASSLVHARGRDTQYF.

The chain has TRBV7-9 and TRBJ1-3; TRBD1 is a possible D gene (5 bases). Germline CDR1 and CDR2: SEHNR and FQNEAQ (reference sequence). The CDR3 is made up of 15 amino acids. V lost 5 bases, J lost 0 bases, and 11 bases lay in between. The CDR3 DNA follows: TGTGCCAGCAGCCATCAAGACAGCTCTGGAAACACCATATATTTT. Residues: CASSHQDSSGNTIYF.

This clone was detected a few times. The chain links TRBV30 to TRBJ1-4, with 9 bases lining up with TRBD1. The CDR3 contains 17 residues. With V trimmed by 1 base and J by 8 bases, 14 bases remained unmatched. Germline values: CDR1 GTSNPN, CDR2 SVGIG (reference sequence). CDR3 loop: CAWSDTTGTGRGEKLFF. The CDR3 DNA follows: TGTGCCTGGAGTGATACAACCGGGACAGGGAGAGGCGAAAAACTGTTTTTT. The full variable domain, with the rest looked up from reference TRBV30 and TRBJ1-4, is SQTIHQWPATLVQPVGSPLSLECTVEGTSNPNLYWYRQAAGRGLQLLFYSVGIGQISSEVPQNLSASRPQDRQFILSSKKLLLSDSGFYLCAWSDTTGTGRGEKLFFGSGTQLSVL.

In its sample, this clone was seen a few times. In DNA form, the CDR3 reads TGCAGCGCGAAGCCGGGACAGCTCTACAATGAGCAGTTCTTC. This gives the protein CSAKPGQLYNEQFF. V is TRBV29-1 and J is TRBJ2-1; TRBD1 matches 7 bases. Germline V gene sequence: CDR1 SQVTM, CDR2 ANQGSEA. CDR3 size: 14 residues. V was pared by 7 bases and J by 3 bases, with 9 bases of the junction left unmatched.

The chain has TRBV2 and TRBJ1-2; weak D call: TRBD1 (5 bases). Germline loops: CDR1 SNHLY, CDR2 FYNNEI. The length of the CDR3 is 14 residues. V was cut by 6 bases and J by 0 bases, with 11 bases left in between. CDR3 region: CASSVTGTNYGYTF. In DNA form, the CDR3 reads TGTGCCAGCAGCGTCACAGGAACTAACTATGGCTACACCTTC.

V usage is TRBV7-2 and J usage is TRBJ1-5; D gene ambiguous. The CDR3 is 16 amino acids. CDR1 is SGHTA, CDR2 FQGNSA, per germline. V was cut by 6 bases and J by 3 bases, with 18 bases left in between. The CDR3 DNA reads TGTGCCAGCAGTAGGGTCTCCGGGGTGAACAATCAGCCCCAGCATTTT. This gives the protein CASSRVSGVNNQPQHF.

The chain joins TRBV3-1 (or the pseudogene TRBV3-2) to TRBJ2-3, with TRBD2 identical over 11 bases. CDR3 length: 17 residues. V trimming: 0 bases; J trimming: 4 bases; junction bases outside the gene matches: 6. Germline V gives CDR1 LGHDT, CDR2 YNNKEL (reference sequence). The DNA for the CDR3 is TGTGCCAGCAGCCAAGAGGGAGCTAGCGGGGGGTCAGATACGCAGTATTTT. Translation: CASSQEGASGGSDTQYF.

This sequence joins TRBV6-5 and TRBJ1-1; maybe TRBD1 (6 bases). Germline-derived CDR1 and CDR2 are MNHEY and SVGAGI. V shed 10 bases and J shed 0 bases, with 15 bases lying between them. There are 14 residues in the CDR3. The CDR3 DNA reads TGTGCCACTGGGTCGGACAGAATGAACACTGAAGCTTTCTTT. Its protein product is CATGSDRMNTEAFF.

This CDR3 is CASSQLNTGELFF. CDR3 bases: TGCGCCAGCAGCCAACTGAACACCGGGGAGCTGTTTTTT. The chain joins TRBV4-1 to TRBJ2-2; D remains unclear. CDR1 MGHRA and CDR2 YSYEKL come from the germline V gene. Trimming cost V 2 bases and J 1 base, with 2 bases left between them. The CDR3 runs to 13 residues.

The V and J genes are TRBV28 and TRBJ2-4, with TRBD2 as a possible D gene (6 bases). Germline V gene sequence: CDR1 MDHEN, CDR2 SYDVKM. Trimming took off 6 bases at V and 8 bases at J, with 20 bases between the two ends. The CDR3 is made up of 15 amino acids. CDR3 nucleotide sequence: TGTGCCAGCAGGTGGGGGGACCTCCCTAATCACATTCAGTACTTC. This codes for CASRWGDLPNHIQYF.